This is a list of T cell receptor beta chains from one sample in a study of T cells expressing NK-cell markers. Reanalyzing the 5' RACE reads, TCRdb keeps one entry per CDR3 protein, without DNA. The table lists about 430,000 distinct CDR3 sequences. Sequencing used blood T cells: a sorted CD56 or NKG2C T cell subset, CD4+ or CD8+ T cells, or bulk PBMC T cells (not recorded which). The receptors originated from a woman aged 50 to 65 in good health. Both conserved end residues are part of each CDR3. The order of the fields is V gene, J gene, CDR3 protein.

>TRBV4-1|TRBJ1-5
CASSQDGTSGDQPQHF
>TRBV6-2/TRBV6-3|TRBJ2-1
CASLLAGVRRNEQFF
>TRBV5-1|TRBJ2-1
CASSGGLSGGRFKNEQFF
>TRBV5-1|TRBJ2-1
CASSLPGYNEQFF
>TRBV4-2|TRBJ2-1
CASNQEGTVGNEQFF
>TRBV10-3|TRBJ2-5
CAISGTGGETQYF
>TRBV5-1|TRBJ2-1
CASSGGQSSYNEQFF
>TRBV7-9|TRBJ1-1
CASSLVPGSSSGAFF
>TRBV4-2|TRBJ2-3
CASSQLTYTDTQYF
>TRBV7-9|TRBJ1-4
CASSEKGSLTNEKLFF
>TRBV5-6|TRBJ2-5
CASSFRVAGGQETQYF
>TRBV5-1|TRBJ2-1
CASSSYYEQFF
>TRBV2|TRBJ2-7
CASRTRGGAEQYF
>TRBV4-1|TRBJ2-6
CASSQPLRGRTNVLTF
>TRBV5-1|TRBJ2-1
CVGTDYNEQFF
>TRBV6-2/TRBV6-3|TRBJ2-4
CASTRTSGKNIQYF
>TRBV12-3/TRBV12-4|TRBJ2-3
CASRLASHTQYF
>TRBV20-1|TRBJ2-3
CSARAGTTDTQYF
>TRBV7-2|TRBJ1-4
CASSPDGGSNEKLFF
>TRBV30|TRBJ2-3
CAWGLAGYPAGGTDTQYF
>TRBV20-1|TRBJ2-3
CSARPSKEFTDTQYF
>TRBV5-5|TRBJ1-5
CASSNGFAMQPQHF
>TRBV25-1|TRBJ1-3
CASSESGQASGNTIYF
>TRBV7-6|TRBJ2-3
CASSFLAGVGTDTQYF
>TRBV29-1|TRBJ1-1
CSVVIQTEAFF
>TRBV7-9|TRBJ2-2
CASSSWAPLAANTGELFF
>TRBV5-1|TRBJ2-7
CASSLGRDWATYEQYF
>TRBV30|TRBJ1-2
CAWHRDYGYTF
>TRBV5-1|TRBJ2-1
CASSLSGAPVSEQFF
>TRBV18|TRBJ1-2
CASSPEFPGYKADYGYTF
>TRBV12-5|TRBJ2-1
CASGLVNEQFF
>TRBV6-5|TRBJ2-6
CASSPGPPSGANVLTF
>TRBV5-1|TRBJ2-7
CASSLLRTGDYEQYF
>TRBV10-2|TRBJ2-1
CASSPTSGLNNEQFF
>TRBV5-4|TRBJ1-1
CASSSGNTNTEAFF
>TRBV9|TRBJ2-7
CASSPRPQVTRNNEQYF
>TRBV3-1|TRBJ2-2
CASSQRGGITGELFF
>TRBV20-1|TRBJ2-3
CSARPLQGGTDTQYF
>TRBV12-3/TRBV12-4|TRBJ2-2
CASSRNRPHTELFF
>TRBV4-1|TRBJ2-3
CASSQVIGMPDTQYF
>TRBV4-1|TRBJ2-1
CASSQEIVGLAGYNEQFF
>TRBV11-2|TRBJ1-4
CASSLGTTNEKLFF
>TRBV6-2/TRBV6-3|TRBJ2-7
CASKPGQTYEQYF
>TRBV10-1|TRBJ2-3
CASSDGPTDTQYF
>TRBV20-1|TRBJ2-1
CSAGMTGRTYNEQFF
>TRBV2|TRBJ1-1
CASRPSADTEAFF
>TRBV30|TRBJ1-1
CAWISGQANTEAFF
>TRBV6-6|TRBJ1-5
CASRSTRDNQPQHF
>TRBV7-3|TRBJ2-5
CASSLNLGETQYF
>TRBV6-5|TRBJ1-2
CASRPPLGSPYGYTF
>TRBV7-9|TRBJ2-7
CASSSYRDIPTYEQYF
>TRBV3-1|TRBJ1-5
CASSLGPIQPQHF
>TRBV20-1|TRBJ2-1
CSAKTSGRYNEQFF
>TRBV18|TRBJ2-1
CASSGPGQDTYNEQFF
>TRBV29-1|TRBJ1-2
CSVGGAGGYTF
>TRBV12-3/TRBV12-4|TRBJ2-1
CASSFSREKGSFF
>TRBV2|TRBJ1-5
CASSVDGSSNQPQHF
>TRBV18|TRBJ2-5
CASSPTAPQETQYF